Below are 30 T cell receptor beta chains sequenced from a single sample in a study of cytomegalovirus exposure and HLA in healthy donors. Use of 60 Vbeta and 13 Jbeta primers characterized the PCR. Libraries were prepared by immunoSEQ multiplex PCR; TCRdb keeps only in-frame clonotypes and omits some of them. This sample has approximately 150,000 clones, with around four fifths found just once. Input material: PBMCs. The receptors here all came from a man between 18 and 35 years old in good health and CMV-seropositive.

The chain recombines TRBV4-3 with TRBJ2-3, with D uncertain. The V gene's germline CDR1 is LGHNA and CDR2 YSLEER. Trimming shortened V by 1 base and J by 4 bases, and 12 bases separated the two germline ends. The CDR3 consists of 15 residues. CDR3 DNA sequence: TGCGCCAGCAGCCAAGGGTCCAGGCAATCAGATACGCAGTATTTT. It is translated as CASSQGSRQSDTQYF.

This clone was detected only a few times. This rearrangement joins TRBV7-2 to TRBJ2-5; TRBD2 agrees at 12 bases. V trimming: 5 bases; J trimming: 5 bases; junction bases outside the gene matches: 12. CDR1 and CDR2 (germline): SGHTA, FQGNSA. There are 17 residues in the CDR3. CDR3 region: CASSRVLAGGYGETQYF. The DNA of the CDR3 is TGTGCCAGCAGCCGAGTCCTAGCGGGAGGGTATGGGGAGACCCAGTACTTC.

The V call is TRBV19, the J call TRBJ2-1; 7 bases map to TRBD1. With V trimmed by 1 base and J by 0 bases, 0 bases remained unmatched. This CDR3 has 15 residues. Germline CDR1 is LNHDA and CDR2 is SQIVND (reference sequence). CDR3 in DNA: TGTGCCAGTAGTATAGGGACAGGCTCCTACAATGAGCAGTTCTTC. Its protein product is CASSIGTGSYNEQFF.

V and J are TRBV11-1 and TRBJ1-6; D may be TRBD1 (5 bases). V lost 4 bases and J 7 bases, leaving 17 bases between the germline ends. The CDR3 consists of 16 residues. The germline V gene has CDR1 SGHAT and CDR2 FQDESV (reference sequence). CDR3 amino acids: CASSYTGDSLNSPLHF. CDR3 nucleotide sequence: TGTGCCAGCAGCTACACCGGAGACAGCCTGAATTCACCCCTCCACTTT.

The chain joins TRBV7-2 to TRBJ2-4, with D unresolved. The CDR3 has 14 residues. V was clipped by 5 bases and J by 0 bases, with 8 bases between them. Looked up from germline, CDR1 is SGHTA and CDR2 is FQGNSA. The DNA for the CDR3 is TGTGCCAGCAGCAGAGACTTAGCCAAAAACATTCAGTACTTC. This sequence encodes CASSRDLAKNIQYF.

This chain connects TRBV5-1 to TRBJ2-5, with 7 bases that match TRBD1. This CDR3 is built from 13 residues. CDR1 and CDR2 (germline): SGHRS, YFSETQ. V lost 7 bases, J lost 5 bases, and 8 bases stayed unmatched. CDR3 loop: CASGTGVGETQYF. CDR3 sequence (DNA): TGCGCCAGCGGAACAGGGGTAGGGGAGACCCAGTACTTC. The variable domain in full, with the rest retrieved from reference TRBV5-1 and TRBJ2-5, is KAGVTQTPRYLIKTRGQQVTLSCSPISGHRSVSWYQQTPGQGLQFLFEYFSETQRNKGNFPGRFSGRQFSNSRSEMNVSTLELGDSALYLCASGTGVGETQYFGPGTRLLVL.

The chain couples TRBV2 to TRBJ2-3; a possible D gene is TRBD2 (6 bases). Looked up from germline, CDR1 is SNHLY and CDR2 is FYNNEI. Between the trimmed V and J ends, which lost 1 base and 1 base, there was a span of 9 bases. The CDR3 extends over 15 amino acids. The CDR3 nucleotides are TGTGCCAGCAGTGAAGACGGGAGACGCACAGATACGCAGTATTTT. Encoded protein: CASSEDGRRTDTQYF.

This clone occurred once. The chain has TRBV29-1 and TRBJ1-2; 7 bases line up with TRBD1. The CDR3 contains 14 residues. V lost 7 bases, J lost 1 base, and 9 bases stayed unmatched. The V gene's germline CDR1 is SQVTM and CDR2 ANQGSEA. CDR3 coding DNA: TGCAGCGCCGATGAGGGACAGCGTAACTATGGCTACACCTTC. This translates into CSADEGQRNYGYTF.

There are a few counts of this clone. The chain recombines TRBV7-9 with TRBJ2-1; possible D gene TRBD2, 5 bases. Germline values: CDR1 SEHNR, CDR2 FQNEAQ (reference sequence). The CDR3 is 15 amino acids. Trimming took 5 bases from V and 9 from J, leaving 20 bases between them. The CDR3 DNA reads TGTGCCAGCAGCCCACGTTTGTGGGAGCGGTCTGAGCAGTTCTTC. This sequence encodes CASSPRLWERSEQFF.

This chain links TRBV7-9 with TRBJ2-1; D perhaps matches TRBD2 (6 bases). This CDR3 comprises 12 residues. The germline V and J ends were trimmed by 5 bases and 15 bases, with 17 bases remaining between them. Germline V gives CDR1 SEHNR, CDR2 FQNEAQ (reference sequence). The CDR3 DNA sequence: TGTGCCAGCAGCCGCCCGGGAGCCGAAGGGTTCTTC. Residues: CASSRPGAEGFF.

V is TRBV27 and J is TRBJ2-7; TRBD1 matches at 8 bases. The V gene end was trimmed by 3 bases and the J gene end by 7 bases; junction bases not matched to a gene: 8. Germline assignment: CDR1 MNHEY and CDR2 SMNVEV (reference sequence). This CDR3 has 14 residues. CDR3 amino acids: CASSFLDRVDEQYF. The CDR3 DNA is TGTGCCAGCAGTTTTCTGGACAGGGTGGATGAGCAGTACTTC.

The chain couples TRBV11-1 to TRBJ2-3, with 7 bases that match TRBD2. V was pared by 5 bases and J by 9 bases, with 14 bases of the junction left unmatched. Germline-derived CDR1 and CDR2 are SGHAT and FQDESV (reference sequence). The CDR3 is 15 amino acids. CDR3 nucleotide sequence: TGTGCCAGCAGCATGACCCTATCGAGGGGAGGGACGCAGTATTTT. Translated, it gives CASSMTLSRGGTQYF.

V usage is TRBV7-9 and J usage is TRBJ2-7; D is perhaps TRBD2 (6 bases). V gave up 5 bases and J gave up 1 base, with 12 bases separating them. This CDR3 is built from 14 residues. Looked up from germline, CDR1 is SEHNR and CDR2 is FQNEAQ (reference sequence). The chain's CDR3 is CASSREPVSYEQYF. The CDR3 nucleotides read TGTGCCAGCAGCCGGGAGCCGGTATCCTACGAGCAGTACTTC.

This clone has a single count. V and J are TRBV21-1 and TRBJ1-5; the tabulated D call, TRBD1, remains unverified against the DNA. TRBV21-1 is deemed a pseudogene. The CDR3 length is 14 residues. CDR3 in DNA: TGTGCCAGCAGCAAAGTTGGGCGACAGGGGCCCCAGCATTTT. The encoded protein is CASSKVGRQGPQHF.

CDR3 protein: CASSLAKDRGRGDTQYF. The CDR3 DNA sequence: TGCGCCAGCAGCTTGGCCAAGGACAGGGGGCGAGGAGATACGCAGTATTTT. This chain links TRBV5-1 with TRBJ2-3, with TRBD1 matching over 11 bases. Germline loops: CDR1 SGHRS, CDR2 YFSETQ. CDR3 size: 17 residues. With 0 bases clipped from V and 5 bases from J, the junction kept 8 bases outside the gene matches.

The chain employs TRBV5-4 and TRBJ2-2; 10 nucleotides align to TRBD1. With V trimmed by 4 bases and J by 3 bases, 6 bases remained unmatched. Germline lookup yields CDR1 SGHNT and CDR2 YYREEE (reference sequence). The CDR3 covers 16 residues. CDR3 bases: TGTGCCAGCAGCGTGGGACAGGGGATGGACACCGGGGAGCTGTTTTTT. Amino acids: CASSVGQGMDTGELFF. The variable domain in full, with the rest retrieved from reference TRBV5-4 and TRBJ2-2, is ETGVTQSPTHLIKTRGQQVTLRCSSQSGHNTVSWYQQALGQGPQFIFQYYREEENGRGNFPPRFSGLQFPNYSSELNVNALELDDSALYLCASSVGQGMDTGELFFGEGSRLTVL.

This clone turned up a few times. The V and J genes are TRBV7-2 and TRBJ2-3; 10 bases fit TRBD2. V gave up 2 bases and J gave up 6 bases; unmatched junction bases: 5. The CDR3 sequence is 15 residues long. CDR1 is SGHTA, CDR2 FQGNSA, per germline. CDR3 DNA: TGTGCCAGCAGCTTATCTAGCGGGAGATGGGATACGCAGTATTTT. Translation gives CASSLSSGRWDTQYF.

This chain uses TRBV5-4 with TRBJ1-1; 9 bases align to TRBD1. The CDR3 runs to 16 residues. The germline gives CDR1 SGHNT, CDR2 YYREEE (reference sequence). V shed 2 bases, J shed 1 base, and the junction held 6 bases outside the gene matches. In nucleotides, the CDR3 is TGTGCCAGCAGCTTCGGAGGACAGGGGAAGAACACTGAAGCTTTCTTT. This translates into CASSFGGQGKNTEAFF.

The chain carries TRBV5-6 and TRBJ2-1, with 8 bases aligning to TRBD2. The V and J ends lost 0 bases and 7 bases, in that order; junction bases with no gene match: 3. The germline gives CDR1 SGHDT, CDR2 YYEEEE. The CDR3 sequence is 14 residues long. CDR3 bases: TGTGCCAGCAGCTTGGGACTAGCGATTAATGAGCAGTTCTTC. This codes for CASSLGLAINEQFF.

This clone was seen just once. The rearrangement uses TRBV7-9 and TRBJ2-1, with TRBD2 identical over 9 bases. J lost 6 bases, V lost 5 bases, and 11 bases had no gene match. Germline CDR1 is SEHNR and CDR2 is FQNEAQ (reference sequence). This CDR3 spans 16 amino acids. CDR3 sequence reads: CASSPRISGSFNEQFF. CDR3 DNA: TGTGCCAGCAGCCCGAGAATTAGCGGGAGCTTCAATGAGCAGTTCTTC. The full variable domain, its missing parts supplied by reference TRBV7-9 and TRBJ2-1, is DTGVSQNPRHKITKRGQNVTFRCDPISEHNRLYWYRQTLGQGPEFLTYFQNEAQLEKSRLLSDRFSAERPKGSFSTLEIQRTEQGDSAMYLCASSPRISGSFNEQFFGPGTRLTVL.

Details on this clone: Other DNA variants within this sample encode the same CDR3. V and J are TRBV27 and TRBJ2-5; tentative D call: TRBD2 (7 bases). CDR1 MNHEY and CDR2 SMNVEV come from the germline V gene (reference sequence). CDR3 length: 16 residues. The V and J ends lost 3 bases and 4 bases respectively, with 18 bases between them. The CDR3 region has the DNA TGTGCCAGCAGTTTTGGATCGGGGGGCCGAGGAGAGACCCAGTACTTC. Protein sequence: CASSFGSGGRGETQYF.

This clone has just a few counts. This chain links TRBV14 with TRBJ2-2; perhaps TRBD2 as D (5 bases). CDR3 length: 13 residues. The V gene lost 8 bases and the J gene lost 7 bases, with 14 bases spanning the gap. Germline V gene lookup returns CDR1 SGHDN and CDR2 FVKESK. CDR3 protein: CASREGVGGELFF. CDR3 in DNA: TGTGCCAGCCGAGAGGGAGTGGGCGGGGAGCTGTTTTTT. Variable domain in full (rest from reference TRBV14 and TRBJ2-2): EAGVTQFPSHSVIEKGQTVTLRCDPISGHDNLYWYRRVMGKEIKFLLHFVKESKQDESGMPNNRFLAERTGGTYSTLKVQPAELEDSGVYFCASREGVGGELFFGEGSRLTVL.

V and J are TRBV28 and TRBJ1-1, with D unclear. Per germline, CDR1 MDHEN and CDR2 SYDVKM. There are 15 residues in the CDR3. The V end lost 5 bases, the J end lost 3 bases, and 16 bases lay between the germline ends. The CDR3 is CASSTPDGAHTEAFF. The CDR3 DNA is TGTGCCAGCAGTACCCCTGACGGAGCCCACACTGAAGCTTTCTTT. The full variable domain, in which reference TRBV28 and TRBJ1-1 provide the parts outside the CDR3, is DVKVTQSSRYLVKRTGEKVFLECVQDMDHENMFWYRQDPGLGLRLIYFSYDVKMKEKGDIPEGYSVSREKKERFSLILESASTNQTSMYLCASSTPDGAHTEAFFGQGTRLTVV.

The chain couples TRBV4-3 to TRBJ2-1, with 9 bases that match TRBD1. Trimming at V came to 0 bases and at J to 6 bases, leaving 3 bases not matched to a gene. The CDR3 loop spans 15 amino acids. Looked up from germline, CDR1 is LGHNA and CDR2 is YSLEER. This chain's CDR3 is CASSQDRGQGNEQFF. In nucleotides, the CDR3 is TGCGCCAGCAGCCAAGATCGGGGACAGGGCAATGAGCAGTTCTTC.

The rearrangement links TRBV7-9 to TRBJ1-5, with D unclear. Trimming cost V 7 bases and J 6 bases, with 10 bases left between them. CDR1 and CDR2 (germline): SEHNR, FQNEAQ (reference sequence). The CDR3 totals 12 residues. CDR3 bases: TGTGCCAGCACCGAGGGAACTCAGCCCCAGCATTTT. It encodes CASTEGTQPQHF.

This CDR3 reads CASSILDSANTGELFF. The CDR3 DNA is TGTGCCAGTAGTATCCTCGACAGCGCGAACACCGGGGAGCTGTTTTTT. The chain joins TRBV19 to TRBJ2-2; weak D call: TRBD1 (5 bases). The CDR3 length is 16 residues. Trimming removed 3 bases at V and 0 bases at J, with 11 bases between. Germline loops: CDR1 LNHDA, CDR2 SQIVND (reference sequence). The complete variable domain, with remaining parts taken from reference TRBV19 and TRBJ2-2, reads DGGITQSPKYLFRKEGQNVTLSCEQNLNHDAMYWYRQDPGQGLRLIYYSQIVNDFQKGDIAEGYSVSREKKESFPLTVTSAQKNPTAFYLCASSILDSANTGELFFGEGSRLTVL.

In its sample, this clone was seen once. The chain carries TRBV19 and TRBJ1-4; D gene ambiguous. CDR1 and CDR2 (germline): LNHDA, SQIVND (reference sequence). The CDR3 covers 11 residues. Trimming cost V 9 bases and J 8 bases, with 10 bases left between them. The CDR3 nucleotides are TGTGCCAGCTCGGGGAGGGAAAAACTGTTTTTT. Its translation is CASSGREKLFF.

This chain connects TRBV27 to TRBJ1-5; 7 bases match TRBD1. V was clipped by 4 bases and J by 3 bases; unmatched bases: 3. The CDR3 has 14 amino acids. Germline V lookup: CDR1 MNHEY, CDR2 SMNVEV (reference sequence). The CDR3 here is CASSYRGINQPQHF. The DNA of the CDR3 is TGTGCCAGCAGTTACAGGGGAATCAATCAGCCCCAGCATTTT.

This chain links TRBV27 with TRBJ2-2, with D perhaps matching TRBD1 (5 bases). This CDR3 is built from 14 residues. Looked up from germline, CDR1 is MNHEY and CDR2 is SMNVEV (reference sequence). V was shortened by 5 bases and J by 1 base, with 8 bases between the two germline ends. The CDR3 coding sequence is TGTGCCAGCAGTCCTAGGGGGAACACCGGGGAGCTGTTTTTT. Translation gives CASSPRGNTGELFF.

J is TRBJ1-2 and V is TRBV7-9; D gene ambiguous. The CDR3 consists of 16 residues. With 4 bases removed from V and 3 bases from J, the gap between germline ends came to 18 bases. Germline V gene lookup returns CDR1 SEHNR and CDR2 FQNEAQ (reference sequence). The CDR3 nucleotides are TGTGCCAGCAGCTCCTACGCGGTGTGGAGGGACTATGGCTACACCTTC. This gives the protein CASSSYAVWRDYGYTF.